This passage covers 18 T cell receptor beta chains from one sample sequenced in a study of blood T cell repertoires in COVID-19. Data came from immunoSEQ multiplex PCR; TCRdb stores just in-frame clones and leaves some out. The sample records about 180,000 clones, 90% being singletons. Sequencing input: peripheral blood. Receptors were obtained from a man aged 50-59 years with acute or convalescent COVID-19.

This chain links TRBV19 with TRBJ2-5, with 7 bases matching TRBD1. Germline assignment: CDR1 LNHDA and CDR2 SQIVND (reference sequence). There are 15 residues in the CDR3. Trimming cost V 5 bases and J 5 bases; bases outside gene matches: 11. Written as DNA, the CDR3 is TGTGCCAGTAGTGTCACAGGGGTGGCGGTGGAGACCCAGTACTTC. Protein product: CASSVTGVAVETQYF. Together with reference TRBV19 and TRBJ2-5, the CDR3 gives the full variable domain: DGGITQSPKYLFRKEGQNVTLSCEQNLNHDAMYWYRQDPGQGLRLIYYSQIVNDFQKGDIAEGYSVSREKKESFPLTVTSAQKNPTAFYLCASSVTGVAVETQYFGPGTRLLVL.

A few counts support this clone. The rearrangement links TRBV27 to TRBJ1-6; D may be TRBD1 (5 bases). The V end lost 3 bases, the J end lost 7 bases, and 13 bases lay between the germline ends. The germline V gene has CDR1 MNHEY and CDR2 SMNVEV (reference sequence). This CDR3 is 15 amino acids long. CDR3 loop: CASSLEGSINSPLHF. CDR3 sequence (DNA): TGTGCCAGCAGTTTGGAGGGGTCCATAAATTCACCCCTCCACTTT.

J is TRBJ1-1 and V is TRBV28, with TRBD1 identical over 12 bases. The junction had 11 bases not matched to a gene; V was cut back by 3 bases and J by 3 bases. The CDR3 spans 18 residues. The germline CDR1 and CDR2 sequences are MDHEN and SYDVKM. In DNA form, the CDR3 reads TGTGCCAGCAGTTTGAGGGGAGAGGGGACAGGGGGCCACACTGAAGCTTTCTTT. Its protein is CASSLRGEGTGGHTEAFF.

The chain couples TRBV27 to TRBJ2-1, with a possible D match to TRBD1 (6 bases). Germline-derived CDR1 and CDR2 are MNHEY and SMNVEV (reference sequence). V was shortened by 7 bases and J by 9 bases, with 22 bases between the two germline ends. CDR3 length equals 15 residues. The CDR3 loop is CASIPVSAGAGEQFF. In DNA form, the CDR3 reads TGTGCCAGCATCCCCGTTTCGGCAGGGGCCGGTGAGCAGTTCTTC.

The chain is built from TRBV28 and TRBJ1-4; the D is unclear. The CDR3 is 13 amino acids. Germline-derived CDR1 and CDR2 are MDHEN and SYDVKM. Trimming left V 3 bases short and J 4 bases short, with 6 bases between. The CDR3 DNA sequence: TGTGCCAGCAGTTTGGGCCGTAATGAAAAACTGTTTTTT. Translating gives CASSLGRNEKLFF.

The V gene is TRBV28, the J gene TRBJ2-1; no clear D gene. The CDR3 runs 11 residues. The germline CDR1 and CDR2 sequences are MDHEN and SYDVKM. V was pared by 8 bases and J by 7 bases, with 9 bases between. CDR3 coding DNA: TGTGCCAGCCAGGTAGAGAATGAGCAGTTCTTC. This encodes CASQVENEQFF.

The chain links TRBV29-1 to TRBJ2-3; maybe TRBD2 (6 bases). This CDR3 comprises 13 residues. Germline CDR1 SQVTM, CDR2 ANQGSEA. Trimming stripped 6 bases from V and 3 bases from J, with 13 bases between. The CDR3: CSVGGTRTDTQYF. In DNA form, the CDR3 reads TGCAGCGTCGGGGGTACGAGGACAGATACGCAGTATTTT.

CDR3 loop: CASPSGQGTGELFF. CDR3 DNA sequence: TGTGCCAGCCCCTCAGGACAGGGAACCGGGGAGCTGTTTTTT. V gene TRBV11-2 combines with J gene TRBJ2-2; TRBD1 matches at 8 bases. The germline gives CDR1 SGHAT, CDR2 FQNNGV. J was trimmed by 5 bases and V by 8 bases; bases with no gene match: 7. The CDR3 contains 14 residues. Full variable domain (remainder filled in from reference TRBV11-2 and TRBJ2-2): EAGVAQSPRYKIIEKRQSVAFWCNPISGHATLYWYQQILGQGPKLLIQFQNNGVVDDSQLPKDRFSAERLKGVDSTLKIQPAKLEDSAVYLCASPSGQGTGELFFGEGSRLTVL.

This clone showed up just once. The CDR3 coding sequence is TGTGCCAGCAGTGCAGGGACTAGCGGGTTCCAAGGGACCGGGGAGCTGTTTTTT. It specifies CASSAGTSGFQGTGELFF. This chain uses TRBV25-1 with TRBJ2-2; 12 nucleotides align to TRBD2. CDR3 length equals 18 residues. The V gene's germline CDR1 is MGHDK and CDR2 SYGVNS. Trimming at V came to 4 bases and at J to 5 bases, leaving 11 bases not matched to a gene.

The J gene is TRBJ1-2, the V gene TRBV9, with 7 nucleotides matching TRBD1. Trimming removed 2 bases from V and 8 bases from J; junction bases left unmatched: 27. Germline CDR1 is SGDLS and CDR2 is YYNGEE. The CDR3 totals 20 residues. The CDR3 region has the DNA TGTGCCAGCAGCGTCCAGACAGGGACGGTTCTAGCGACTAACAGGAAAGGCTACACCTTC. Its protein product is CASSVQTGTVLATNRKGYTF.

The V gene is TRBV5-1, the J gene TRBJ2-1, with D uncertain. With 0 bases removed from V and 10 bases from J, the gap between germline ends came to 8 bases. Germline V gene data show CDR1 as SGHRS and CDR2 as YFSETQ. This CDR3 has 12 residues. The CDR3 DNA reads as TGCGCCAGCAGCTTGGTCCTTGGCGAGCAGTTCTTC. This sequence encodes CASSLVLGEQFF. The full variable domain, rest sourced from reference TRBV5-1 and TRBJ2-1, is KAGVTQTPRYLIKTRGQQVTLSCSPISGHRSVSWYQQTPGQGLQFLFEYFSETQRNKGNFPGRFSGRQFSNSRSEMNVSTLELGDSALYLCASSLVLGEQFFGPGTRLTVL.

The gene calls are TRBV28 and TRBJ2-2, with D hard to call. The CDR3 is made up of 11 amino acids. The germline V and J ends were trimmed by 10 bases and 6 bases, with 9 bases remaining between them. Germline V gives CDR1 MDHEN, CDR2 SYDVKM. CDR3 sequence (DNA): TGTGCCACCTCTTTTTCCGGGGAGCTGTTTTTT. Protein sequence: CATSFSGELFF.

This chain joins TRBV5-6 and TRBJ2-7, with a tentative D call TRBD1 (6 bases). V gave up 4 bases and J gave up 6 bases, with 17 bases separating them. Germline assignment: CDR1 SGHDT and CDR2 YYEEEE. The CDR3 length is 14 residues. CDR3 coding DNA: TGTGCCAGCAGCCATCAACAGGGATCACGCGAGCAGTACTTC. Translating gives CASSHQQGSREQYF.

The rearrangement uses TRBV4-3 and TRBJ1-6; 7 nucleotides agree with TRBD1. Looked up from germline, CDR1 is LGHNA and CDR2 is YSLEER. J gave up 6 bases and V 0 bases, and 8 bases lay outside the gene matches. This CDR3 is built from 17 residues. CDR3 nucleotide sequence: TGCGCCAGCAGCCAAGACCCACCGGGACAGAGTAATTCACCCCTCCACTTT. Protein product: CASSQDPPGQSNSPLHF.

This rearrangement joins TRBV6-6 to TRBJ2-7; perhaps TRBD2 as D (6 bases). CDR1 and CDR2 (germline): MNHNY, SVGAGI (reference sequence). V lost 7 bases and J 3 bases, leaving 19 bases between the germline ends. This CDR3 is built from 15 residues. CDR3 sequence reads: CASTTGGTRDYEQYV. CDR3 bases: TGTGCCAGCACTACCGGGGGAACTAGAGACTACGAGCAGTACGTC.

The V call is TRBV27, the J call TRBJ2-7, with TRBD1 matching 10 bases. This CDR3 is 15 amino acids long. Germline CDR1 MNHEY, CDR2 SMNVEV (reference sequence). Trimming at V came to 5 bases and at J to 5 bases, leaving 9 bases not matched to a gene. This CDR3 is CASSAGTGVFNEQYF. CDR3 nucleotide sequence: TGTGCCAGCAGTGCCGGGACAGGGGTTTTCAACGAGCAGTACTTC.

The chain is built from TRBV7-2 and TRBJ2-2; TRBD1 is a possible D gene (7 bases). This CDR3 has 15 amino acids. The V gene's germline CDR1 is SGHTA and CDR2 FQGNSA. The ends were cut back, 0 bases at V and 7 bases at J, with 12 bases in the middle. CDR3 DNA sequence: TGTGCCAGCAGCTTAGCCACCAGGGGGGACGGGGAGCTGTTTTTT. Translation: CASSLATRGDGELFF.

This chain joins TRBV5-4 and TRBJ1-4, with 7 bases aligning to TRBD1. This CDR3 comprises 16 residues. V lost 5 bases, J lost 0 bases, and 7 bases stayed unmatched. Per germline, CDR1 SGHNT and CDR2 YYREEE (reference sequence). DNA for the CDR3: TGTGCCAGCAGTCCGGGACAGCACCCAACTAATGAAAAACTGTTTTTT. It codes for CASSPGQHPTNEKLFF.